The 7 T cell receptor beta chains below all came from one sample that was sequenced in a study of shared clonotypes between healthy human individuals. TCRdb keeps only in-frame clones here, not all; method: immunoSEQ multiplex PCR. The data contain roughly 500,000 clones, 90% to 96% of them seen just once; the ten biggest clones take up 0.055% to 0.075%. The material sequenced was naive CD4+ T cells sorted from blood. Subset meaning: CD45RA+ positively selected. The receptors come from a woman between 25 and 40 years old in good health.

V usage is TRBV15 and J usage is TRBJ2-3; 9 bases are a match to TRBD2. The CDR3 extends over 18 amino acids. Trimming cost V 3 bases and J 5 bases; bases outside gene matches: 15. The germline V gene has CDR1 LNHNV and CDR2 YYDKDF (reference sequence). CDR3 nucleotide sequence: TGTGCCACCAGCAGTAGAATTTCCGGGCGGGAGGGCCGAGATACGCAGTATTTT. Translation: CATSSRISGREGRDTQYF.

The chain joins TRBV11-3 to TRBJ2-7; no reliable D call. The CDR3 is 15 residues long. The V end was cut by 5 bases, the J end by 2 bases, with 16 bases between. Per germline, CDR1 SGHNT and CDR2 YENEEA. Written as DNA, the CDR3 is TGTGCCAGCAGCGCCTCCGGGCGTCCGGCCTACGAGCAGTACTTC. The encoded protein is CASSASGRPAYEQYF.

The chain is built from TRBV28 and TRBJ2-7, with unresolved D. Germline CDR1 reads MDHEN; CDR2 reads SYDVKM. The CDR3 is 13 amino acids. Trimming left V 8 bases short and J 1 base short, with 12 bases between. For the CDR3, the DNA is TGTGCCAGCGGGTTGGTTGGGTCCTACGAGCAGTACTTC. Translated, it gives CASGLVGSYEQYF.

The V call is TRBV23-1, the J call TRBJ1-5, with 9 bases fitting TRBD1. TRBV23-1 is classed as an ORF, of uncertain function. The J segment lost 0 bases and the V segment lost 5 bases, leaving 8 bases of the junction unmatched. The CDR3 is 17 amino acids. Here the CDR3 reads CASSCRDRAYSNQPQHF. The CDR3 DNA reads TGCGCCAGCAGTTGCCGGGACAGGGCCTATAGCAATCAGCCCCAGCATTTT.

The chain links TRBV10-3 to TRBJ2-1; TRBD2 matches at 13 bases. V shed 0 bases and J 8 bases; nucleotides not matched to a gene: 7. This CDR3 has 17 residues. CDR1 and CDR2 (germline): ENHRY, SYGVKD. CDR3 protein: CAISESLLAGGVDEQFF. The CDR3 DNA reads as TGTGCCATCAGTGAGTCGTTACTAGCGGGAGGGGTGGATGAGCAGTTCTTC.

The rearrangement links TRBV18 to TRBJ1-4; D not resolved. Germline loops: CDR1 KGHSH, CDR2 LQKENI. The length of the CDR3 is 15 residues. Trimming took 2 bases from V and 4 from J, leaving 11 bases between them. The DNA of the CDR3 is TGTGCCAGCTCACCAACCCGGAACAATAATGAAAAACTGTTTTTT. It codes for CASSPTRNNNEKLFF.

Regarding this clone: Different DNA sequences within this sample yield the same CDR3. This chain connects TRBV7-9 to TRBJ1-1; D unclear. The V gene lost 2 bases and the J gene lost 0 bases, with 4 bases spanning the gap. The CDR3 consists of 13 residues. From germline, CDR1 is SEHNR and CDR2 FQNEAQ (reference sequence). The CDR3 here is CASSLSMNTEAFF. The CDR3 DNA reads TGTGCCAGCAGCTTATCGATGAACACTGAAGCTTTCTTT.